This T cell receptor beta chain appears in the sequencing data of a study of cytomegalovirus exposure and HLA in healthy donors. Study results and caveats: Generally TCR sequences proved uncommon, though certain public TCRs appeared in numerous donors.

On this clone: Its antigen is still unknown.

This PCR relied on a set of 60 Vbeta primers and 13 Jbeta primers. The assay was immunoSEQ multiplex PCR, and TCRdb's table has in-frame clones only and misses some. The sample has some 190,000 clones; 76% are singletons. Sequencing was carried out using PBMCs. This receptor was obtained from a man aged 18 to 30 in good health and CMV-seronegative.

Written as DNA, the CDR3 is TGTGCCAGCAGCTTACGGAGCTCCTACAATGAGCAGTTCTTC. Protein product: CASSLRSSYNEQFF. This chain connects TRBV7-3 to TRBJ2-1; D not resolved. Trimming took off 2 bases at V and 0 bases at J, with 5 bases between the two ends. CDR1 and CDR2 from the germline V gene are SGHTA and FQGTGA. The CDR3 consists of 14 residues.